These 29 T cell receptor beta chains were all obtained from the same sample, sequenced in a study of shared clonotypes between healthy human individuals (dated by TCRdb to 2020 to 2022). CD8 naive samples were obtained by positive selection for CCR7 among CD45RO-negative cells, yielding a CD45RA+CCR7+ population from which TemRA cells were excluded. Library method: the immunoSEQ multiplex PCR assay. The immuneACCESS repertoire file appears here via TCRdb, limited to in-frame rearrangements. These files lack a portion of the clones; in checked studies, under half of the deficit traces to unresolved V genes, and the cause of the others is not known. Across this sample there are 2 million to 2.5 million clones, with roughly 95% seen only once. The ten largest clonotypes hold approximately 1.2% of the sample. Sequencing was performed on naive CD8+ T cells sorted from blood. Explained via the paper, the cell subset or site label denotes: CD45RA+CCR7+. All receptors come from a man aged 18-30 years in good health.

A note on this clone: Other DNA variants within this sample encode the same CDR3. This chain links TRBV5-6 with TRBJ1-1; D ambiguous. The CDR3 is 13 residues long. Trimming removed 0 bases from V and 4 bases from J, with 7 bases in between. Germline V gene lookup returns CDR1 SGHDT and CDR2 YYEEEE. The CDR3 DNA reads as TGTGCCAGCAGCTTGGTTCGCGGCACTGAAGCTTTCTTT. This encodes CASSLVRGTEAFF.

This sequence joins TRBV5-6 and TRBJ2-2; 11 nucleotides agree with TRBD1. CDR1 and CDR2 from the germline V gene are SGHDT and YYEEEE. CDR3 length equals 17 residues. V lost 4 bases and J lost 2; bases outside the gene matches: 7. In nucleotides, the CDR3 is TGTGCCAGCAGCGAGACCCGGACAGGGGGCAACACCGGGGAGCTGTTTTTT. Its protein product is CASSETRTGGNTGELFF. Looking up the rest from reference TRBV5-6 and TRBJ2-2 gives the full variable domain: DAGVTQSPTHLIKTRGQQVTLRCSPKSGHDTVSWYQQALGQGPQFIFQYYEEEERQRGNFPDRFSGHQFPNYSSELNVNALLLGDSALYLCASSETRTGGNTGELFFGEGSRLTVL.

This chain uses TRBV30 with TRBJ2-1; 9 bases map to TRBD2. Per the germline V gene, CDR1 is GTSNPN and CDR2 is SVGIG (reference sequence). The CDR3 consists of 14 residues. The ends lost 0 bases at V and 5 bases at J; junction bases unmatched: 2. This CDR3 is CAWSVAGGNNEQFF. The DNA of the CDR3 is TGTGCCTGGAGTGTAGCGGGGGGTAACAATGAGCAGTTCTTC.

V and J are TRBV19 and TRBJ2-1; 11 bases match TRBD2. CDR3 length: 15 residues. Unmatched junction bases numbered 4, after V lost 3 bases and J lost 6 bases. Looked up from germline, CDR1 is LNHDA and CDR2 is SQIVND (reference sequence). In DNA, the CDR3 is TGTGCCAGTAGTATGATAGCGGGGGGGAGCAATGAGCAGTTCTTC. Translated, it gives CASSMIAGGSNEQFF.

The CDR3 DNA reads as TGTGCCAGCACCCGATGGGGGGCAATAGGCACCGGGGAGCTGTTTTTT. This translates into CASTRWGAIGTGELFF. J is TRBJ2-2 and V is TRBV5-6; either TRBD1 or TRBD2 may fit D (6 bases each). This CDR3 contains 16 residues. V gave up 6 bases and J gave up 4 bases, with 19 bases separating them. CDR1 SGHDT and CDR2 YYEEEE come from the germline V gene.

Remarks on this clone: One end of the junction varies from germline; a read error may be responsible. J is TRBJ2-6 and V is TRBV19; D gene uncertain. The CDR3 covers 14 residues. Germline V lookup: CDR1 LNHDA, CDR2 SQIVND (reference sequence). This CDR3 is CASRIGTGANVLTF. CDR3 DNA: TGTGCCAGTAGAATAGGGACTGGGGCCAACGTCCTGACTTTC.

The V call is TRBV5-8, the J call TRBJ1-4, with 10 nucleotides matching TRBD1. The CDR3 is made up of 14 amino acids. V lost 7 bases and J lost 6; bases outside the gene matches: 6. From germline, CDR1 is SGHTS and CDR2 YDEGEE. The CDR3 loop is CASGMDRGDEKLFF. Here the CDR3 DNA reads TGTGCCAGCGGAATGGACAGGGGGGATGAAAAACTGTTTTTT.

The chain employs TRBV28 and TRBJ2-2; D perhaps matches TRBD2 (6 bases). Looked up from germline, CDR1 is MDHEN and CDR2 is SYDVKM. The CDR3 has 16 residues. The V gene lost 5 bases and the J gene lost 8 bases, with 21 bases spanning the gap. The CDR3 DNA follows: TGTGCCAGCAGTACCGAGCGGGCCCTCACCTGGGGGGAGCTGTTTTTT. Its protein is CASSTERALTWGELFF.

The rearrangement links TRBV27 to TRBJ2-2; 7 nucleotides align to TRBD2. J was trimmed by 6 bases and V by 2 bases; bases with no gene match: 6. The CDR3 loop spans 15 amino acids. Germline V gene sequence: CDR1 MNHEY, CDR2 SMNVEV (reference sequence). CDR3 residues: CASSLLGGPAGELFF. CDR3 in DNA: TGTGCCAGCAGTTTACTGGGAGGGCCAGCCGGGGAGCTGTTTTTT.

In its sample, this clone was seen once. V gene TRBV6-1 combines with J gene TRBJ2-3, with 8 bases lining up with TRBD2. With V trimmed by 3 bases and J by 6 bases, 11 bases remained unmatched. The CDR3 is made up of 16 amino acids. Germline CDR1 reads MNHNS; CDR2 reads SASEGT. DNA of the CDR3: TGTGCCAGCAGTGACCTGCGGGGGGCGAGCCGTGATACGCAGTATTTT. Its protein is CASSDLRGASRDTQYF.

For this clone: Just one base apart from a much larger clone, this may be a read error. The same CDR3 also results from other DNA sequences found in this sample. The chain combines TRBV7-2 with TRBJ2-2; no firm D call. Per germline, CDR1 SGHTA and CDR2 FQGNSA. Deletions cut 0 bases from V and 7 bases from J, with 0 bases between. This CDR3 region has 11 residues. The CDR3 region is CASSLAGELFF. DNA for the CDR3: TGTGCCAGCAGCTTAGCCGGGGAGCTGTTTTTT.

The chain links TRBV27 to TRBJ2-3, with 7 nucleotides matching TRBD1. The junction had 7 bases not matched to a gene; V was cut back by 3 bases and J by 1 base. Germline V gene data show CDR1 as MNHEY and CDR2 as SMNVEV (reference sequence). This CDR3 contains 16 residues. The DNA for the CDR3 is TGTGCCAGCAGTTTCCGGACAGGTCCGGGCACAGATACGCAGTATTTT. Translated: CASSFRTGPGTDTQYF.

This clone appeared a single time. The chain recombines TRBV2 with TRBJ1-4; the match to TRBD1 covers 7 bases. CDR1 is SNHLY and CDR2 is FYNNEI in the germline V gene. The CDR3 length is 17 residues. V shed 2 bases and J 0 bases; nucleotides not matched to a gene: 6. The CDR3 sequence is CASSEPRDRTTNEKLFF. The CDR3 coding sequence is TGTGCCAGCAGTGAACCCCGGGACAGAACAACTAATGAAAAACTGTTTTTT.

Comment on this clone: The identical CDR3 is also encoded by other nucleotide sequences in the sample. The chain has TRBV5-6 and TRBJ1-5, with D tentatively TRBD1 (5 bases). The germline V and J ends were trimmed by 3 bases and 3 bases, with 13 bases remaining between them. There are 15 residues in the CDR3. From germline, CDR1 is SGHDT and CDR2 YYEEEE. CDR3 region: CASSWGTGSNQPQHF. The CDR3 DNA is TGTGCCAGCAGCTGGGGGACGGGATCCAATCAGCCCCAGCATTTT.

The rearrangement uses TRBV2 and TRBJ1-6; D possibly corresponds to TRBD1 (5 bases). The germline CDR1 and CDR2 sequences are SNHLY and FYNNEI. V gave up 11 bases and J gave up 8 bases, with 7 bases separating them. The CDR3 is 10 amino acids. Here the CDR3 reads CAGGDSPLHF. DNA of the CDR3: TGTGCCGGGGGGGATTCACCCCTCCACTTT.

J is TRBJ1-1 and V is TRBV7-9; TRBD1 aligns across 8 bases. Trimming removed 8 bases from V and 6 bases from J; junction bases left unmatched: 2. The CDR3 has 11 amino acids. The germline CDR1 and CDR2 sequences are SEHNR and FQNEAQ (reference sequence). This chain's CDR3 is CASDRGPEAFF. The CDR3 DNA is TGTGCCAGCGACAGGGGCCCTGAAGCTTTCTTT.

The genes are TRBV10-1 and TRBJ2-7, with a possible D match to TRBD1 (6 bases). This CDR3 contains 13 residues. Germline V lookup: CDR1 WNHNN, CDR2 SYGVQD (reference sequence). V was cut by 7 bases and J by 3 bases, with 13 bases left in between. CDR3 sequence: CASKKGDGYEQYF. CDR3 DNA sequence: TGCGCCAGCAAAAAGGGGGACGGCTACGAGCAGTACTTC.

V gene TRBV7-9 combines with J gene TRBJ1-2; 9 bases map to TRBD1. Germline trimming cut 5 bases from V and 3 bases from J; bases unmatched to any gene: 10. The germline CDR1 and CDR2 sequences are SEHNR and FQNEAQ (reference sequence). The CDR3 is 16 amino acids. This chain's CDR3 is CASSGTRDREYYGYTF. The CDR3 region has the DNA TGTGCCAGCAGCGGGACCCGGGACAGGGAATACTATGGCTACACCTTC.

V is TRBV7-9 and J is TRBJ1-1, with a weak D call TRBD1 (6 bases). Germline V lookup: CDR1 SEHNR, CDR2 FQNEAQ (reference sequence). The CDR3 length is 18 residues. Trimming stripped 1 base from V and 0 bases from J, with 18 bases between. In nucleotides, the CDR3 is TGTGCCAGCAGCTTAGACGGGGGCGGGATACCGGTGAACACTGAAGCTTTCTTT. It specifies CASSLDGGGIPVNTEAFF.

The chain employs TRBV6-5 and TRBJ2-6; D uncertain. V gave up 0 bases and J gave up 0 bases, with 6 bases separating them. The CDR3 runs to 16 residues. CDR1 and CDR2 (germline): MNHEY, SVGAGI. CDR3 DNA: TGTGCCAGCAGTTACTCGTTTAACTCTGGGGCCAACGTCCTGACTTTC. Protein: CASSYSFNSGANVLTF.

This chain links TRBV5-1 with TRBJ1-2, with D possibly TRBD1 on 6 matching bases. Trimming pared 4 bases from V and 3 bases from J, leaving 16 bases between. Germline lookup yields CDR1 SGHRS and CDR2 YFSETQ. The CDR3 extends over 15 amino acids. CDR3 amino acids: CASSPIVGAHYGYTF. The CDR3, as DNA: TGCGCCAGCAGCCCCATTGTGGGGGCTCACTATGGCTACACCTTC.

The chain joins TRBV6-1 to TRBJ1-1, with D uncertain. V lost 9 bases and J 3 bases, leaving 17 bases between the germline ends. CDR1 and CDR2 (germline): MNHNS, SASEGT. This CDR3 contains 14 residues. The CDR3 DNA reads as TGTGCCAGTATTACCACGTTGCGGGACACTGAAGCTTTCTTT. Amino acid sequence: CASITTLRDTEAFF.

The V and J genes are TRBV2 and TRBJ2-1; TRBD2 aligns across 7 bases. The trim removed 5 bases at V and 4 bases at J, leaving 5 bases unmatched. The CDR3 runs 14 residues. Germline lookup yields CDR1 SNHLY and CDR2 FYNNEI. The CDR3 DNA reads TGTGCCAGCAGTACCGGGACTACATACAATGAGCAGTTCTTC. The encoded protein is CASSTGTTYNEQFF. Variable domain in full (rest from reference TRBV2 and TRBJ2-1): EPEVTQTPSHQVTQMGQEVILRCVPISNHLYFYWYRQILGQKVEFLVSFYNNEISEKSEIFDDQFSVERPDGSNFTLKIRSTKLEDSAMYFCASSTGTTYNEQFFGPGTRLTVL.

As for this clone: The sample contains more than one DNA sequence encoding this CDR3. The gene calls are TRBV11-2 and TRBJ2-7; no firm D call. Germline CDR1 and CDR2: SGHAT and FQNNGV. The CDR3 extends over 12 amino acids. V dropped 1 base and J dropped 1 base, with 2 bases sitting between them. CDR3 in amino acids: CASSLVSYEQYF. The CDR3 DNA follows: TGTGCCAGCAGCTTAGTTTCCTACGAGCAGTACTTC. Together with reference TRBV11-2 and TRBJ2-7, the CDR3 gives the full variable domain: EAGVAQSPRYKIIEKRQSVAFWCNPISGHATLYWYQQILGQGPKLLIQFQNNGVVDDSQLPKDRFSAERLKGVDSTLKIQPAKLEDSAVYLCASSLVSYEQYFGPGTRLTVT.

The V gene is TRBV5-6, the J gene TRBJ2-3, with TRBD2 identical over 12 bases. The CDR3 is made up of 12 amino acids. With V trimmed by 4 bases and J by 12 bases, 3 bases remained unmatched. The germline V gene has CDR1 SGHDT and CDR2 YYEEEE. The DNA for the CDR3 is TGTGCCAGCAGCCTAGCGGGAGGGTACCAGTATTTT. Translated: CASSLAGGYQYF.

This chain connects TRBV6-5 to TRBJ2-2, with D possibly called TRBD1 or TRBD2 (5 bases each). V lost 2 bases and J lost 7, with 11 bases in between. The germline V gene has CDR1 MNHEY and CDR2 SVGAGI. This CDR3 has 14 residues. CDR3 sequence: CASSYTGPVGELFF. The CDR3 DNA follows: TGTGCCAGCAGTTACACGGGACCAGTCGGGGAGCTGTTTTTT.

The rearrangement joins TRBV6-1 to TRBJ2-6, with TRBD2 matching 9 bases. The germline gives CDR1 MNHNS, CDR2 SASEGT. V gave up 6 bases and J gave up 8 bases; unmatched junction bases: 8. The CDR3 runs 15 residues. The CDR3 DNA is TGTGCCAGCAGCGATTGGAGCGGGGGGACCAACGTCCTGACTTTC. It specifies CASSDWSGGTNVLTF.

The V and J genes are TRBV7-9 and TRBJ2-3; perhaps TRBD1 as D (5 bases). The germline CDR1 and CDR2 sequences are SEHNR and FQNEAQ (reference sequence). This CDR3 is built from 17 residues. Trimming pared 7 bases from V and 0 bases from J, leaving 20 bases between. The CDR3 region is CASTSMNPDRSTDTQYF. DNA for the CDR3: TGTGCCAGCACCTCAATGAACCCCGACAGAAGCACAGATACGCAGTATTTT. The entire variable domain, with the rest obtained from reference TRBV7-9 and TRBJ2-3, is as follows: DTGVSQNPRHKITKRGQNVTFRCDPISEHNRLYWYRQTLGQGPEFLTYFQNEAQLEKSRLLSDRFSAERPKGSFSTLEIQRTEQGDSAMYLCASTSMNPDRSTDTQYFGPGTRLTVL.

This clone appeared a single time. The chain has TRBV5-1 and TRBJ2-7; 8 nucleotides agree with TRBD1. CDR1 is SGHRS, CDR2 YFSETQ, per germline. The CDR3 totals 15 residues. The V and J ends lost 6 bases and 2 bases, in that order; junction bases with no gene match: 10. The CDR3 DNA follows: TGCGCCAGCACAGCTTTCACAGGGGGTGCCTACGAGCAGTACTTC. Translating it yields CASTAFTGGAYEQYF.